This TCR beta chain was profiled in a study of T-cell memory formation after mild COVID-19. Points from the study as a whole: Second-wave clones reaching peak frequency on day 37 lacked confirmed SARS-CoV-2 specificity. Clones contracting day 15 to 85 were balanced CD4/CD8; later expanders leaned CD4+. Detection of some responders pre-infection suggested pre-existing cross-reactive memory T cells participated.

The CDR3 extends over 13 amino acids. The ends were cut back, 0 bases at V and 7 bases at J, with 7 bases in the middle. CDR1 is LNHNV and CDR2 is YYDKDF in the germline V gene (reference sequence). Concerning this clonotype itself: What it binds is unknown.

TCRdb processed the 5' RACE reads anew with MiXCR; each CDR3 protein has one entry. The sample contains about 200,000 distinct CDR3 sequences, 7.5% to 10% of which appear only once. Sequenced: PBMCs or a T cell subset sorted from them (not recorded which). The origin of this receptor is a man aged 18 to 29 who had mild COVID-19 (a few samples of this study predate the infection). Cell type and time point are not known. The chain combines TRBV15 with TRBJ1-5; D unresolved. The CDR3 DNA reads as TGTGCCACCAGCAGAGAGGCAGCACAGCCCCAGCATTTT. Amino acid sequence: CATSREAAQPQHF.